This T cell receptor beta chain was sequenced for a study of blood T cell repertoires in COVID-19. Data came from immunoSEQ multiplex PCR; TCRdb stores just in-frame clones and leaves some out. The sample has about 400,000 clones; approximately 84% are singletons. The germline CDR1 and CDR2 sequences are SEHNR and FQNEAQ (reference sequence). This CDR3 has 13 residues. Trimming at V came to 6 bases and at J to 8 bases, leaving 6 bases not matched to a gene. Sequenced sample: PBMCs or T cells enriched from blood (not recorded which). The sequence derives from a woman younger than 45 who had recovered from COVID-19. V and J are TRBV7-9 and TRBJ2-1; 8 bases fit TRBD2. The CDR3 DNA reads TGTGCCAGCAGTTCGGGGGGGCCCGATGAGCAGTTCTTC. Translating it yields CASSSGGPDEQFF.